Below are 27 T cell receptor beta chains sequenced from a single sample in a study of blood T cells in healthy people across ages (dated by TCRdb to between 2014 and 2016). The method behind the library was 5' RACE. Sequencing was performed on an Illumina HiSeq 2500. A second PCR of roughly 6 to 12 cycles was performed with a sample-barcoded 5' primer and a J-beta primer mix. The public sequencing data were trimmed at Q25 with fastp and processed into clonotypes with MiXCR by TCRdb, which kept only in-frame beta chains. Each entry is one CDR3 protein sequence, shown with its most common DNA and genes. Across this sample there are some 1,000,000 distinct CDR3 sequences, with about 25% seen only once. Approximately 0.75% of the sample is held by the ten biggest clonotypes. Separately, the same data were catalogued under a study of T cells of mothers and their children.

Sample: blood. Receptors originate from a girl aged 2 to 9 in good health.

The count of this clonotype is one. V gene TRBV20-1 combines with J gene TRBJ2-1; D gene uncertain. The V end was cut by 1 base, the J end by 0 bases, with 19 bases between. Germline CDR1 reads DFQATT; CDR2 reads SNEGSKA (reference sequence). The CDR3 is made up of 18 amino acids. As DNA, the CDR3 is TGCAGTGCTAGAGTCTCTCCCGGAGCCGCAAGCTCCTACAATGAGCAGTTCTTC. Protein: CSARVSPGAASSYNEQFF.

The chain employs TRBV7-2 and TRBJ2-1, with D perhaps being TRBD1 or TRBD2 (5 bases each). Trimming stripped 7 bases from V and 0 bases from J, with 13 bases between. The germline gives CDR1 SGHTA, CDR2 FQGNSA. This CDR3 is built from 15 residues. The CDR3 region has the DNA TGTGCCAGCACTTCCGGGGCCAGCTCCTACAATGAGCAGTTCTTC. It specifies CASTSGASSYNEQFF.

The chain joins TRBV20-1 to TRBJ1-2, with D possibly being TRBD1 (6 bases). The CDR3 runs 15 residues. Trimming took off 0 bases at V and 4 bases at J, with 15 bases between the two ends. CDR1 is DFQATT and CDR2 is SNEGSKA in the germline V gene (reference sequence). CDR3 amino acids: CSARDRVGAFYGYTF. DNA for the CDR3: TGCAGTGCTAGAGATCGCGTGGGGGCATTCTATGGCTACACCTTC.

On this clonotype itself: At one of its ends the junction is not consistent with the germline gene, which may arise from a read error. The chain uses TRBV18 and TRBJ2-1; 9 bases match TRBD2. This CDR3 has 15 residues. The germline V gene has CDR1 KGHSH and CDR2 LQKENI. CDR3 protein: CANSTSGLSYNEQFF. DNA of the CDR3: TGTGCCAACTCAACTAGCGGGCTCTCCTACAATGAGCAGTTCTTC.

This chain connects TRBV4-2 to TRBJ2-7; D may be TRBD1 or TRBD2 (6 bases each). Trimming took off 3 bases at V and 6 bases at J, with 15 bases between the two ends. CDR3 length: 14 amino acids. Germline V gene data show CDR1 as LGHNA and CDR2 as YNFKEQ. The CDR3, as DNA: TGTGCCAGCAGCCAGGGTATTAAGGGGGGCGAGCAGTACTTC. Translation gives CASSQGIKGGEQYF.

This clonotype was seen only a few times. The rearrangement uses TRBV5-1 and TRBJ2-1; 7 bases line up with TRBD2. Trimming cost V 1 base and J 8 bases; bases outside gene matches: 12. CDR3 length equals 16 residues. Germline V gene lookup returns CDR1 SGHRS and CDR2 YFSETQ. The DNA of the CDR3 is TGCGCCAGCAGCTTGATGCGGGCAGGGAGGGGCGATGAGCAGTTCTTC. It codes for CASSLMRAGRGDEQFF.

V is TRBV4-1 and J is TRBJ1-5; D remains ambiguous. Germline V gene lookup returns CDR1 MGHRA and CDR2 YSYEKL. The length of the CDR3 is 16 residues. V was trimmed by 4 bases and J by 0 bases, leaving 13 bases between them. This chain's CDR3 is CASSLGQTISNQPQHF. Written as DNA, the CDR3 is TGCGCCAGCAGCCTTGGCCAAACTATTAGCAATCAGCCCCAGCATTTT.

There are a few counts of this clonotype. The genes are TRBV5-1 and TRBJ2-7, with TRBD1 matching 8 bases. The ends lost 2 bases at V and 0 bases at J; junction bases unmatched: 4. The CDR3 extends over 15 amino acids. Germline CDR1 reads SGHRS; CDR2 reads YFSETQ. CDR3 residues: CASSFDGQGSYEQYF. In nucleotides, the CDR3 is TGCGCCAGCAGCTTTGATGGACAGGGCTCCTACGAGCAGTACTTC.

The chain has TRBV27 and TRBJ2-2; either TRBD1 or TRBD2 may fit D (5 bases each). Per the germline V gene, CDR1 is MNHEY and CDR2 is SMNVEV (reference sequence). V was trimmed by 8 bases and J by 4 bases, leaving 14 bases between them. This CDR3 spans 14 amino acids. The CDR3 reads CASGARGFTGELFF. CDR3 bases: TGTGCCAGCGGAGCACGGGGCTTCACCGGGGAGCTGTTTTTT.

The gene calls are TRBV24-1 and TRBJ1-1; no reliable D call. This CDR3 has 13 residues. Trimming took 7 bases from V and 1 from J, leaving 9 bases between them. CDR1 and CDR2 (germline): KGHDR, SFDVKD. CDR3 coding DNA: TGTGCCACCAGGGACCCCGGGAACACTGAAGCTTTCTTT. It encodes CATRDPGNTEAFF.

This rearrangement joins TRBV11-2 to TRBJ2-5; 7 bases agree with TRBD2. The junction had 13 bases not matched to a gene; V was cut back by 5 bases and J by 1 base. The germline V gene encodes CDR1 SGHAT and CDR2 FQNNGV. CDR3 length: 17 amino acids. CDR3 DNA sequence: TGTGCCAGCAGCCATAGAACGACAGCGGGGCTCCAAGAGACCCAGTACTTC. Translation: CASSHRTTAGLQETQYF.

The chain employs TRBV3-1 and TRBJ1-6, with D possibly matching TRBD1 (5 bases). Trimming removed 0 bases from V and 10 bases from J, with 19 bases in between. The CDR3 runs to 17 residues. Germline CDR1 is LGHDT and CDR2 is YNNKEL (reference sequence). The CDR3 here is CASSQDPGRLWGSPLHF. The CDR3 nucleotides read TGTGCCAGCAGCCAAGATCCGGGACGCCTTTGGGGGTCACCCCTCCACTTT.

The chain has TRBV5-1 and TRBJ2-5; 8 positions agree with TRBD1. Trimming cost V 4 bases and J 3 bases; bases outside gene matches: 11. CDR3 length equals 16 residues. CDR1 and CDR2 (germline): SGHRS, YFSETQ. This chain's CDR3 is CASSPRTGLSEETQYF. The DNA of the CDR3 is TGCGCCAGCAGCCCACGGACAGGGCTTTCGGAAGAGACCCAGTACTTC.

This clonotype was recorded many times. The chain carries TRBV4-1 and TRBJ2-5; a possible D gene is TRBD2 (5 bases). The V gene lost 5 bases and the J gene lost 1 base, with 14 bases spanning the gap. Germline loops: CDR1 MGHRA, CDR2 YSYEKL. The CDR3 sequence is 15 residues long. CDR3 DNA: TGCGCCAGCAGCGGGGATGTGGCGGGCCAAGAGACCCAGTACTTC. Amino acids: CASSGDVAGQETQYF.

J is TRBJ2-5 and V is TRBV6-2 or TRBV6-3, with 7 bases identical to TRBD2. The assigned J gene may be wrong: the sequence end matches TRBJ2-1 better. Germline V gene lookup returns CDR1 MNHEY and CDR2 SVGEGT. This CDR3 has 15 residues. CDR3 nucleotide sequence: TGTGCCAGCAGCCACCGGAGCGGGGCGTATTATGAGCAGTTCTTC. Residues: CASSHRSGAYYEQFF.

The genes are TRBV7-9 and TRBJ2-6; 8 nucleotides agree with TRBD1. Per germline, CDR1 SEHNR and CDR2 FQNEAQ (reference sequence). CDR3 length: 18 amino acids. J lost 0 bases, V lost 3 bases, and 7 bases had no gene match. This chain's CDR3 is CASSLGDRFYSGANVLTF. For the CDR3, the DNA is TGTGCCAGCAGCTTGGGGGACAGGTTCTACTCTGGGGCCAACGTCCTGACTTTC.

This clonotype was recorded at least ten times. This chain links TRBV7-9 with TRBJ2-1; D remains ambiguous. V was clipped by 0 bases and J by 8 bases, with 8 bases between them. Germline V CDR1 and CDR2: SEHNR, FQNEAQ (reference sequence). The CDR3 loop spans 13 amino acids. CDR3 DNA sequence: TGTGCCAGCAGCTTAGCGGATTTAGATGAGCAGTTCTTC. It encodes CASSLADLDEQFF.

This clonotype was observed a few times. The chain couples TRBV7-3 to TRBJ2-7; unclear D gene. The CDR3 is 14 amino acids. The germline gives CDR1 SGHTA, CDR2 FQGTGA. V was pared by 3 bases and J by 6 bases, with 15 bases between. CDR3 sequence reads: CASSFRGLKPEQYF. In DNA, the CDR3 is TGTGCCAGCAGCTTTAGAGGTTTGAAACCCGAGCAGTACTTC.

V usage is TRBV10-3 and J usage is TRBJ2-7; perhaps TRBD2 as D (6 bases). The CDR3 has 15 residues. The germline V and J ends were trimmed by 2 bases and 6 bases, with 17 bases remaining between them. Germline CDR1 ENHRY, CDR2 SYGVKD. The CDR3 region is CAISEVVARGSEQYF. CDR3 nucleotide sequence: TGTGCCATCAGTGAGGTCGTGGCCCGGGGGAGCGAGCAGTACTTC.

In its sample, this clonotype was seen once. The chain links TRBV7-2 to TRBJ1-4, with a weak D call TRBD1 (5 bases). The ends were cut back, 1 base at V and 6 bases at J, with 12 bases in the middle. Germline V gives CDR1 SGHTA, CDR2 FQGNSA. The CDR3 is 15 residues long. CDR3: CASSLEASGHEKLFF. In DNA form, the CDR3 reads TGTGCCAGCAGCTTAGAGGCTTCAGGGCATGAAAAACTGTTTTTT.

This clonotype turned up a few times. This sequence joins TRBV25-1 and TRBJ2-3; D ambiguous. This CDR3 spans 13 amino acids. Per the germline V gene, CDR1 is MGHDK and CDR2 is SYGVNS. Trimming shortened V by 5 bases and J by 2 bases, and 8 bases separated the two germline ends. The CDR3 loop reads CASSPHPTDTQYF. The CDR3 DNA sequence: TGTGCCAGCAGTCCCCATCCCACAGATACGCAGTATTTT.

The chain is built from TRBV6-5 and TRBJ1-1, with D unclear. Germline lookup yields CDR1 MNHEY and CDR2 SVGAGI. V was pared by 0 bases and J by 0 bases, with 11 bases between. The CDR3 totals 16 residues. The CDR3 is CASSYSRATLNTEAFF. The CDR3 bases are TGTGCCAGCAGTTACTCTCGTGCGACATTGAACACTGAAGCTTTCTTT.

The CDR3 is CASSLWASGVEAFF. In nucleotides, the CDR3 is TGTGCCAGCAGCTTATGGGCTTCAGGGGTGGAAGCTTTCTTT. The chain employs TRBV7-9 and TRBJ1-1; TRBD1 might be the D (6 bases). The germline V gene encodes CDR1 SEHNR and CDR2 FQNEAQ (reference sequence). V lost 2 bases to trimming and J lost 8 bases, with 15 bases between them. CDR3 length: 14 residues.

The CDR3 bases are TGTGCCAGCAGTGATTGGGCAGGGCGCAATGAGCAGTTCTTC. Protein: CASSDWAGRNEQFF. The J gene is TRBJ2-1, the V gene TRBV25-1; perhaps TRBD1 as D (5 bases). In germline, CDR1 is MGHDK, CDR2 SYGVNS. This CDR3 region has 14 residues. Trimming pared 3 bases from V and 6 bases from J, leaving 12 bases between.

The J gene is TRBJ2-5, the V gene TRBV9; D possibly corresponds to TRBD2 (6 bases). In germline, CDR1 is SGDLS, CDR2 YYNGEE. The CDR3 is made up of 13 amino acids. V lost 0 bases to trimming and J lost 13 bases, with 16 bases between them. In nucleotides, the CDR3 is TGTGCCAGCAGCGTAGACGGGAGTGGGGAGCGGTACTTC. It yields the protein CASSVDGSGERYF. The whole variable domain, filled in from reference TRBV9 and TRBJ2-5, reads DSGVTQTPKHLITATGQRVTLRCSPRSGDLSVYWYQQSLDQGLQFLIQYYNGEERAKGNILERFSAQQFPDLHSELNLSSLELGDSALYFCASSVDGSGERYFGPGTRLLVL.

The rearrangement joins TRBV6-5 to TRBJ1-2; D gene unclear. CDR1 and CDR2 (germline): MNHEY, SVGAGI. The CDR3 covers 13 residues. V was trimmed by 6 bases and J by 3 bases, leaving 11 bases between them. The CDR3 here is CASSRGLDYGYTF. CDR3 coding DNA: TGTGCCAGCAGCCGCGGACTAGACTATGGCTACACCTTC.

This clonotype came up a few times. The chain uses TRBV25-1 and TRBJ1-4; tentative D call: TRBD1 (5 bases). Germline values: CDR1 MGHDK, CDR2 SYGVNS. The CDR3 is made up of 14 amino acids. The V end was cut by 10 bases, the J end by 4 bases, with 16 bases between. CDR3 protein: CATSPGPINEKLFF. CDR3 DNA: TGTGCCACCTCACCGGGACCGATTAATGAAAAACTGTTTTTT.